This T cell receptor beta chain derives from a study of T cells in Graves' hyperthyroidism and ophthalmopathy. General observations from the study: Blood held most thyroid clonotypes expanded above 0.001 frequency. The model anticipated ophthalmopathy a median about 7.1 months pre-onset.

Losses at the gene ends were 0 bases for V and 4 bases for J; bases not matched to a gene: 3. This CDR3 is built from 15 residues. The V gene's germline CDR1 is SGHTA and CDR2 FQGTGA. Across 18 months, stable Graves' hyperthyroidism was marked by no progression to ophthalmopathy. Uncontrolled infection, other autoimmune disease, pregnancy and lactation each barred patients from inclusion. What was amplified from RNA transcripts were TCR beta CDR3 regions. The HTBI primer set served for first-round RT-PCR of the TCR CDR3. TCRdb processed the multiplex PCR reads anew with MiXCR; each CDR3 protein has one entry. The sample has under 800,000 distinct CDR3 sequences, around 13% seen once. This clonotype was counted ten times or more. As yet, its antigen is unknown.

The origin of this receptor is a woman between 18 and 29 years old with Graves' hyperthyroidism. The chain combines TRBV7-3 with TRBJ2-1; 7 nucleotides align to TRBD2. Input material: blood. CDR3 nucleotides: TGTGCCAGCAGCTTAACGCGGGAGCTTTACAATGAGCAGTTCTTC. The encoded protein is CASSLTRELYNEQFF.